What follows are 26 T cell receptor beta chains derived from one specimen sequenced in a study of blood T cell repertoires in COVID-19. Only in-frame clones appear in the TCRdb table, and some are missing; sequencing was by immunoSEQ multiplex PCR. The profile shows nearly 350,000 clones, around 87% of them singletons. Sequenced sample: peripheral blood. All receptors derive from a woman in her 50s with COVID-19, enrolled during active disease.

The chain carries TRBV24-1 and TRBJ1-1, with 8 bases identical to TRBD1. The V segment lost 5 bases and the J segment 6 bases; nucleotides outside the gene matches: 13. The CDR3 consists of 16 residues. Per germline, CDR1 KGHDR and CDR2 SFDVKD. CDR3 amino acids: CATSATGQDEWAEAFF. The CDR3 coding sequence is TGTGCCACCAGTGCCACGGGACAGGATGAATGGGCTGAAGCTTTCTTT.

This chain links TRBV3-1 (or the pseudogene TRBV3-2) with TRBJ2-5; weak D call: TRBD2 (6 bases). The V and J ends lost 4 bases and 5 bases respectively, with 17 bases between them. The CDR3 loop spans 15 amino acids. Germline values: CDR1 LGHDT, CDR2 YNNKEL (reference sequence). The CDR3 DNA reads as TGTGCCAGCAGCCCCTGGGGGAGGTGGGGGGAGACCCAGTACTTC. This translates into CASSPWGRWGETQYF.

This clone was recorded only once. The rearrangement joins TRBV4-3 to TRBJ2-2; 8 nucleotides align to TRBD2. CDR1 LGHNA and CDR2 YSLEER come from the germline V gene. The CDR3 has 17 residues. V lost 0 bases, J lost 6 bases, and 9 bases stayed unmatched. CDR3 coding DNA: TGCGCCAGCAGCCAAGACCCGGGAGGGGTAGTGGCCGGGGAGCTGTTTTTT. Translation gives CASSQDPGGVVAGELFF.

This chain connects TRBV5-1 to TRBJ2-5; D is possibly TRBD1 (5 bases). CDR3 length: 15 residues. Germline loops: CDR1 SGHRS, CDR2 YFSETQ. Trimming removed 4 bases at V and 5 bases at J, with 18 bases between. Here the CDR3 reads CASSRSTGSQETQYF. DNA for the CDR3: TGCGCCAGCAGCAGATCAACAGGTAGCCAGGAGACCCAGTACTTC.

The rearrangement joins TRBV7-2 to TRBJ2-1; perhaps TRBD1 as D (6 bases). This CDR3 is 13 amino acids long. Trimming shortened V by 1 base and J by 10 bases, and 11 bases separated the two germline ends. Germline V lookup: CDR1 SGHTA, CDR2 FQGNSA. The CDR3 here is CASSLVGGWEQFF. The CDR3 nucleotides are TGTGCCAGCAGCTTAGTAGGGGGATGGGAGCAGTTCTTC.

This clone appeared a few times. The V and J genes are TRBV7-3 and TRBJ1-3, with D tentatively TRBD1 (5 bases). This CDR3 is built from 15 residues. Trimming cost V 5 bases and J 4 bases, with 15 bases left between them. Germline CDR1 and CDR2: SGHTA and FQGTGA. The CDR3 DNA follows: TGTGCCAGCAGCCCCACGGGGGGGTCCGGAAACACCATATATTTT. Translated: CASSPTGGSGNTIYF.

The genes are TRBV6-6 and TRBJ2-7, with 11 bases aligning to TRBD2. This CDR3 has 15 amino acids. After removal of 0 bases from V and 4 bases from J, the junction contained 2 bases not matched to a gene. Germline V gene data show CDR1 as MNHNY and CDR2 as SVGAGI (reference sequence). The CDR3 region is CASSYSSSGRYEQYF. The CDR3 nucleotides read TGTGCCAGCAGTTACTCATCTAGCGGGAGGTACGAGCAGTACTTC.

This chain joins TRBV5-1 and TRBJ2-3; 13 nucleotides match TRBD2. CDR3 length equals 16 residues. Unmatched junction bases numbered 7, after V lost 4 bases and J lost 5 bases. Germline V gene data show CDR1 as SGHRS and CDR2 as YFSETQ. The CDR3 region has the DNA TGCGCCAGCAGCCAAGGACTAGCGGGAGAAAGAGATACGCAGTATTTT. Its protein is CASSQGLAGERDTQYF.

Turning to this clone: Its ends do not fully match the called genes, so a read error is possible. The chain joins TRBV5-1 to TRBJ2-5; 10 nucleotides match TRBD1. The CDR3 is 14 amino acids. Germline CDR1 SGHRS, CDR2 YFSETQ. The CDR3 is CASSLDDRGLSRNF. CDR3 in DNA: TGCGCCAGCAGCTTGGATGACAGGGGGCTCTCTCGTAACTTC.

The count of this clone is one. The CDR3 sequence: CASSSHYSPLHF. CDR3 bases: TGTGCCAGCAGTTCTCACTATTCACCCCTCCACTTT. The V call is TRBV12-3 or TRBV12-4, the J call TRBJ1-6; D ambiguous. This CDR3 region has 12 residues. Trimming left V 4 bases short and J 8 bases short, with 6 bases between.

The chain recombines TRBV4-3 with TRBJ1-1; D may be TRBD1 (5 bases). The CDR3 is made up of 14 amino acids. Trimming cost V 4 bases and J 11 bases, with 20 bases left between them. In germline, CDR1 is LGHNA, CDR2 YSLEER. CDR3 sequence reads: CASSPRQGGSMAFF. In DNA, the CDR3 is TGCGCCAGCAGCCCCCGCCAGGGAGGGAGTATGGCTTTCTTT.

This sequence joins TRBV6-5 and TRBJ1-1; 11 bases fit TRBD1. The length of the CDR3 is 15 residues. CDR1 and CDR2 (germline): MNHEY, SVGAGI. V shed 7 bases and J 2 bases; nucleotides not matched to a gene: 6. CDR3 DNA sequence: TGTGCCAGCAAAAAGGGACAGGGGGGAAACACTGAAGCTTTCTTT. It yields the protein CASKKGQGGNTEAFF.

The CDR3 is CASSHGTGDNQPQHF. The CDR3 nucleotides read TGCGCCAGCAGCCATGGGACAGGGGACAATCAGCCCCAGCATTTT. This chain links TRBV4-1 with TRBJ1-5; 10 bases match TRBD1. The CDR3 is 15 residues long. Germline V lookup: CDR1 MGHRA, CDR2 YSYEKL. With V trimmed by 3 bases and J by 3 bases, 2 bases remained unmatched.

The rearrangement joins TRBV5-8 to TRBJ2-2; 8 positions agree with TRBD2. Germline CDR1 SGHTS, CDR2 YDEGEE. V lost 3 bases, J lost 2 bases, and 6 bases stayed unmatched. The CDR3 has 16 residues. The CDR3 loop reads CASSYSGTRNTGELFF. For the CDR3, the DNA is TGTGCCAGCAGCTACTCCGGGACTAGAAACACCGGGGAGCTGTTTTTT.

The chain recombines TRBV15 with TRBJ2-1; 9 positions match TRBD2. The V and J ends lost 0 bases and 6 bases, in that order; junction bases with no gene match: 6. CDR3 length: 16 residues. CDR1 and CDR2 (germline): LNHNV, YYDKDF (reference sequence). This CDR3 is CATSREAGGPGNEQFF. The DNA for the CDR3 is TGTGCCACCAGCAGAGAGGCGGGAGGGCCTGGCAATGAGCAGTTCTTC.

CDR3 DNA sequence: TGTGCCAGCAGCTTATCTCCCCGACCCGGGACAGGGTACTACAATGAGCAGTTCTTC. Its protein is CASSLSPRPGTGYYNEQFF. J is TRBJ2-1 and V is TRBV7-9, with 9 bases aligning to TRBD1. V lost 2 bases to trimming and J lost 3 bases; unmatched junction nucleotides: 14. Germline V gives CDR1 SEHNR, CDR2 FQNEAQ (reference sequence). The CDR3 extends over 19 amino acids.

The CDR3 loop reads CASSSGASGSRAEQYF. Here the CDR3 DNA reads TGTGCCAGCAGCTCAGGCGCTAGCGGGAGTCGAGCCGAGCAGTACTTC. This chain uses TRBV7-9 with TRBJ2-7; the match to TRBD2 covers 10 bases. CDR1 SEHNR and CDR2 FQNEAQ come from the germline V gene (reference sequence). The V gene end was trimmed by 4 bases and the J gene end by 6 bases; junction bases not matched to a gene: 12. CDR3 length: 16 amino acids.

The genes are TRBV4-1 and TRBJ1-5, with 7 positions matching TRBD1. Trimming at V came to 3 bases and at J to 7 bases, leaving 9 bases not matched to a gene. CDR1 and CDR2 from the germline V gene are MGHRA and YSYEKL. This CDR3 is 15 amino acids long. The CDR3 protein is CASSQSSTGIQPQHF. The CDR3 DNA follows: TGCGCCAGCAGCCAGAGCTCGACAGGGATACAGCCCCAGCATTTT.

This clone was counted only a few times. The chain employs TRBV5-4 and TRBJ2-7, with 8 bases identical to TRBD1. After removal of 4 bases from V and 7 bases from J, the junction contained 10 bases not matched to a gene. CDR1 and CDR2 from the germline V gene are SGHNT and YYREEE (reference sequence). This CDR3 spans 14 amino acids. The CDR3 reads CASSPRTGYGEQYF. The DNA for the CDR3 is TGTGCCAGCAGCCCCAGGACAGGGTATGGGGAGCAGTACTTC.

This sequence joins TRBV7-9 and TRBJ2-7; no clear D. V lost 3 bases to trimming and J lost 3 bases, with 9 bases between them. Germline lookup yields CDR1 SEHNR and CDR2 FQNEAQ (reference sequence). The CDR3 length is 13 residues. For the CDR3, the DNA is TGTGCCAGCAGCTTTCCCGGGTTCTACGAGCAGTACTTC. The encoded protein is CASSFPGFYEQYF.

The gene calls are TRBV4-1 and TRBJ2-1; 11 positions agree with TRBD2. V trimming: 2 bases; J trimming: 5 bases; junction bases outside the gene matches: 5. The germline CDR1 and CDR2 sequences are MGHRA and YSYEKL. The CDR3 spans 16 residues. CDR3 loop: CASSQPGLAENNEQFF. The DNA of the CDR3 is TGCGCCAGCAGCCAACCGGGACTAGCGGAAAACAATGAGCAGTTCTTC.

The chain joins TRBV6-5 to TRBJ2-3; TRBD1 matches at 10 bases. The CDR3 is made up of 15 amino acids. CDR1 and CDR2 from the germline V gene are MNHEY and SVGAGI. Trimming cost V 6 bases and J 6 bases; bases outside gene matches: 9. The CDR3 sequence is CASRSGQGDSDTQYF. CDR3 sequence (DNA): TGTGCCAGCAGGTCTGGACAGGGGGATTCGGATACGCAGTATTTT.

This clone has only one observation. In nucleotides, the CDR3 is TGCAGCGTTGCCCTAGGGACAGGGGTCTCCTACGAGCAGTACTTC. Protein sequence: CSVALGTGVSYEQYF. The V and J genes are TRBV29-1 and TRBJ2-7; TRBD1 matches at 10 bases. Germline assignment: CDR1 SQVTM and CDR2 ANQGSEA. The CDR3 spans 15 residues. V lost 4 bases and J lost 0; bases outside the gene matches: 6.

The chain recombines TRBV6-5 with TRBJ2-2; D perhaps matches TRBD2 (5 bases). Trimming left V 7 bases short and J 5 bases short, with 14 bases between. Germline V CDR1 and CDR2: MNHEY, SVGAGI. This CDR3 contains 14 residues. The CDR3 loop reads CASITAVRTGELFF. In DNA form, the CDR3 reads TGTGCCAGCATTACAGCGGTGAGAACCGGGGAGCTGTTTTTT.

In DNA form, the CDR3 reads TGTGCCAGCAGTTTAGATGTGGGGGGTTTCGCGTACTTC. Its protein is CASSLDVGGFAYF. The chain recombines TRBV12-3 or TRBV12-4 with TRBJ2-7; D perhaps matches TRBD2 (6 bases). This CDR3 region has 13 residues. The germline V and J ends were trimmed by 1 base and 12 bases, with 16 bases remaining between them.

The chain is built from TRBV11-2 and TRBJ1-2; D is ambiguous. Germline-derived CDR1 and CDR2 are SGHAT and FQNNGV. V lost 3 bases, J lost 5 bases, and 10 bases lay in between. The CDR3 covers 13 residues. The CDR3 sequence: CASSFRDVYGYTF. The DNA of the CDR3 is TGTGCCAGCAGCTTTCGGGATGTATATGGCTACACCTTC. The full variable domain, rest sourced from reference TRBV11-2 and TRBJ1-2, is EAGVAQSPRYKIIEKRQSVAFWCNPISGHATLYWYQQILGQGPKLLIQFQNNGVVDDSQLPKDRFSAERLKGVDSTLKIQPAKLEDSAVYLCASSFRDVYGYTFGSGTRLTVV.